These T cell receptor beta chains were read from a single sample in a study of T cells in Graves' hyperthyroidism and ophthalmopathy. MiXCR, run by TCRdb on the multiplex PCR reads, gives a single entry per CDR3 protein. The table has some 350,000 distinct CDR3 sequences, about 15% seen once. Sequencing was performed on blood. The source of these receptors is a woman younger than 30 with Graves' hyperthyroidism that later progressed to Graves' ophthalmopathy. Each CDR3 is given with its conserved first and last residue. The order of the fields is J gene, D gene, clone size, V gene, CDR3 protein, CDR3 DNA. The D gene is left open where the match is weak. Rows give clone size only sometimes, using once, few, many, or a class for an expanded clone.

j_gene: TRBJ2-1; d_gene: TRBD2; abundance: many; v_gene: TRBV7-8; CDR3aa: CASSSSGGRYNEQFF; CDR3nt: TGTGCCAGCAGCTCCTCGGGCGGGAGGTACAATGAGCAGTTCTTC
j_gene: TRBJ1-4; d_gene: NA; abundance: many; v_gene: TRBV27; CDR3aa: CACLVFNEKLFF; CDR3nt: TGTGCCTGTTTGGTCTTTAATGAAAAACTGTTTTTT
j_gene: TRBJ1-5; d_gene: NA; abundance: many; v_gene: TRBV28; CDR3aa: CASSLPRTSYSNQPQHF; CDR3nt: TGTGCCAGCAGTTTGCCCCGGACATCCTATAGCAATCAGCCCCAGCATTTT
j_gene: TRBJ2-5; d_gene: NA; abundance: many; v_gene: TRBV10-3; CDR3aa: CAIRRGPKETQYF; CDR3nt: TGTGCCATCAGGAGAGGGCCCAAAGAGACCCAGTACTTC
j_gene: TRBJ2-1; d_gene: NA; abundance: few; v_gene: TRBV5-6; CDR3aa: CASSPPSRLSSYNEQFF; CDR3nt: TGTGCCAGCAGCCCCCCATCACGGCTAAGCTCCTACAATGAGCAGTTCTTC
j_gene: TRBJ1-1; d_gene: TRBD1; abundance: NA; v_gene: TRBV6-5; CDR3aa: CASSWWQGAGAEAFF; CDR3nt: TGTGCCAGCAGTTGGTGGCAGGGGGCGGGCGCTGAAGCTTTCTTT
j_gene: TRBJ2-7; d_gene: TRBD2; abundance: NA; v_gene: TRBV7-2; CDR3aa: CASSLSRGSETYEQYF; CDR3nt: TGTGCCAGCAGCTTATCTCGCGGGAGTGAGACCTACGAGCAGTACTTC
j_gene: TRBJ1-2; d_gene: NA; abundance: NA; v_gene: TRBV7-9; CDR3aa: CASSPGRVEYGYTF; CDR3nt: TGTGCCAGCAGCCCTGGCAGGGTAGAGTATGGCTACACCTTC
j_gene: TRBJ2-1; d_gene: TRBD1; abundance: many; v_gene: TRBV28; CDR3aa: CASSTKWGDRVSYNEQFF; CDR3nt: TGTGCCAGCAGTACAAAATGGGGTGACAGGGTTTCCTACAATGAGCAGTTCTTC
j_gene: TRBJ1-1; d_gene: NA; abundance: many; v_gene: TRBV12-3/TRBV12-4; CDR3aa: CASRHDENTEAFF; CDR3nt: TGTGCCAGCAGACACGACGAAAACACTGAAGCTTTCTTT
j_gene: TRBJ2-2; d_gene: NA; abundance: many; v_gene: TRBV20-1; CDR3aa: CSARVNGGNTGELFF; CDR3nt: TGCAGTGCTAGAGTTAACGGAGGAAACACCGGGGAGCTGTTTTTT
j_gene: TRBJ2-5; d_gene: NA; abundance: NA; v_gene: TRBV4-2; CDR3aa: CASSQTGRQETQYF; CDR3nt: TGTGCCAGCAGCCAGACCGGACGGCAAGAGACCCAGTACTTC
j_gene: TRBJ2-7; d_gene: TRBD1; abundance: many; v_gene: TRBV28; CDR3aa: CASSPFGTAYEQYF; CDR3nt: TGTGCCAGCAGCCCGTTTGGGACAGCCTACGAGCAGTACTTC
j_gene: TRBJ1-1; d_gene: NA; abundance: many; v_gene: TRBV30; CDR3aa: CAWSIGNLHPGITEAFF; CDR3nt: TGTGCCTGGAGTATAGGGAATCTTCACCCGGGGATAACTGAAGCTTTCTTT
j_gene: TRBJ2-7; d_gene: TRBD2; abundance: many; v_gene: TRBV20-1; CDR3aa: CSARDLTSGMRYEQYF; CDR3nt: TGCAGTGCTAGAGATCTTACTAGCGGGATGAGGTACGAGCAGTACTTC
j_gene: TRBJ1-2; d_gene: NA; abundance: many; v_gene: TRBV5-1; CDR3aa: CASSLPSLGAVNGYTF; CDR3nt: TGCGCCAGCAGCTTGCCTTCTCTGGGGGCGGTTAACGGCTACACCTTC
j_gene: TRBJ2-7; d_gene: TRBD2; abundance: few; v_gene: TRBV30; CDR3aa: CAWSVGSLAETYEQYF; CDR3nt: TGTGCCTGGAGTGTGGGTAGTCTAGCGGAAACCTACGAGCAGTACTTC
j_gene: TRBJ1-2; d_gene: NA; abundance: NA; v_gene: TRBV19; CDR3aa: CASSIDLDIFYGYTF; CDR3nt: TGTGCCAGTAGTATCGATCTGGACATATTTTATGGCTACACCTTC
j_gene: TRBJ2-2; d_gene: TRBD1; abundance: NA; v_gene: TRBV27; CDR3aa: CASSSGQAAGELFF; CDR3nt: TGTGCCAGCAGTTCCGGACAGGCTGCCGGGGAGCTGTTTTTT
j_gene: TRBJ2-5; d_gene: TRBD2; abundance: many; v_gene: TRBV3-1; CDR3aa: CASSQASGRVSETQYF; CDR3nt: TGTGCCAGCAGCCAAGCTAGCGGGAGAGTGTCTGAGACCCAGTACTTC
j_gene: TRBJ1-3; d_gene: NA; abundance: many; v_gene: TRBV5-1; CDR3aa: CASSLGTDSGNTIYF; CDR3nt: TGCGCCAGCAGCTTGGGGACAGACTCTGGAAACACCATATATTTT
j_gene: TRBJ2-2; d_gene: NA; abundance: NA; v_gene: TRBV5-4; CDR3aa: CASSLTGDNTGELFF; CDR3nt: TGTGCCAGCAGCTTGACAGGAGATAACACCGGGGAGCTGTTTTTT
j_gene: TRBJ2-7; d_gene: NA; abundance: many; v_gene: TRBV15; CDR3aa: CATSREFSGYEQYF; CDR3nt: TGTGCCACCAGCAGAGAATTCTCAGGGTACGAGCAGTACTTC
j_gene: TRBJ1-1; d_gene: NA; abundance: many; v_gene: TRBV24-1; CDR3aa: CATSDPSSSTEAFF; CDR3nt: TGTGCCACCAGTGACCCCAGCAGCAGCACTGAAGCTTTCTTT
j_gene: TRBJ2-1; d_gene: TRBD2; abundance: many; v_gene: TRBV5-1; CDR3aa: CASSLVIVTSGRGEQFF; CDR3nt: TGCGCCAGCAGCTTGGTTATCGTGACTAGCGGGAGAGGTGAGCAGTTCTTC
j_gene: TRBJ2-3; d_gene: TRBD2; abundance: few; v_gene: TRBV5-1; CDR3aa: CASSLAGRESRYTQYF; CDR3nt: TGCGCCAGCAGCTTGGCCGGGCGGGAGTCGCGATATACGCAGTATTTT
j_gene: TRBJ1-5; d_gene: TRBD1; abundance: NA; v_gene: TRBV7-8; CDR3aa: CASSWITGQNQPQHF; CDR3nt: TGTGCCAGCAGCTGGATCACGGGACAGAATCAGCCCCAGCATTTT
j_gene: TRBJ2-7; d_gene: NA; abundance: many; v_gene: TRBV3-1; CDR3aa: CASSQDVYYEQYF; CDR3nt: TGTGCCAGCAGCCAAGACGTCTACTACGAGCAGTACTTC
j_gene: TRBJ2-5; d_gene: TRBD1; abundance: many; v_gene: TRBV7-2; CDR3aa: CASSTITGGHETQYF; CDR3nt: TGTGCCAGCAGCACCATCACAGGGGGCCACGAGACCCAGTACTTC
j_gene: TRBJ1-4; d_gene: TRBD1; abundance: many; v_gene: TRBV20-1; CDR3aa: CSARARQGSWEKLFF; CDR3nt: TGCAGTGCTAGGGCCAGACAGGGATCTTGGGAAAAACTGTTTTTT
j_gene: TRBJ2-1; d_gene: TRBD1; abundance: many; v_gene: TRBV29-1; CDR3aa: CSVTGTGGRAGNNEQFF; CDR3nt: TGCAGCGTTACCGGGACAGGGGGCCGGGCGGGGAACAATGAGCAGTTCTTC
j_gene: TRBJ2-3; d_gene: NA; abundance: NA; v_gene: TRBV7-2; CDR3aa: CASSTWGTSTDTQYF; CDR3nt: TGTGCCAGTAGTACTTGGGGGACTAGCACAGATACGCAGTATTTT
j_gene: TRBJ1-1; d_gene: TRBD1; abundance: many; v_gene: TRBV3-1; CDR3aa: CASSQGQGMNTEAFF; CDR3nt: TGTGCCAGCAGCCAAGGACAGGGGATGAACACTGAAGCTTTCTTT